The present entry profiles one TCR beta chain with its context. Its antigen is unidentified. CDR1 and CDR2 (germline): MGHRA, YSYEKL. CDR3 size: 15 residues. V was clipped by 1 base and J by 9 bases; unmatched bases: 6. The source of the sample is a study of cytomegalovirus exposure and HLA in healthy donors. Whole-study results and caveats: Many donors carried some public TCRs, although rarity characterized most TCR sequences. Cytomegalovirus-associated TCR beta chains were listed, numbering roughly 150. First-cohort TCR clusters were later found to tend to co-occur in the 120 or so validation repertoires.

TCRdb keeps only in-frame clones here, not all; method: immunoSEQ multiplex PCR. The table includes 100,000 to 120,000 clones, around 90% detected once. The chain couples TRBV4-1 to TRBJ1-6, with 7 bases aligning to TRBD1. This sequence was found in a woman aged 18 to 35 in good health and CMV-seronegative. The sequencing input was PBMCs. In nucleotides, the CDR3 is TGCGCCAGCAGCCAAGGACAGGGTCCGGCTTCACCCCTCCACTTT. It is translated as CASSQGQGPASPLHF.